This T cell receptor (beta chain) was retrieved from a study of blood T cell repertoires in COVID-19. Study in general: Specimens from acute and convalescent COVID-19 originated in the United States, Italy and Spain.

CDR1 ENHRY and CDR2 SYGVKD come from the germline V gene. Trimming removed 3 bases from V and 1 base from J, with 10 bases in between. This CDR3 spans 15 amino acids. Ages ranged from about 18 to 89 years, with residence in about 24 US areas. Assignment of participants to cohorts was predicated upon participant-reported clinical history. Under the authors' procedure: How many nucleated cells were present was estimated from reference gene primer amplification. Here immunoSEQ multiplex PCR was the method, and the copy in TCRdb shows in-frame clones only, minus some. V, J and clone size are those of that table, while D and trimming were read from the DNA. Among roughly 190,000 clones listed, around 82% were seen once. This clone was detected a few times.

The origin of this receptor is a woman between 45 and 65 years old with acute COVID-19. This chain links TRBV10-3 with TRBJ1-5; D is unresolved. Sequenced: PBMCs or T cells enriched from blood (not recorded which). CDR3 amino acids: CAISDGRSSNQPQHF. The CDR3 DNA follows: TGTGCCATCAGTGACGGCAGGTCGAGCAATCAGCCCCAGCATTTT.